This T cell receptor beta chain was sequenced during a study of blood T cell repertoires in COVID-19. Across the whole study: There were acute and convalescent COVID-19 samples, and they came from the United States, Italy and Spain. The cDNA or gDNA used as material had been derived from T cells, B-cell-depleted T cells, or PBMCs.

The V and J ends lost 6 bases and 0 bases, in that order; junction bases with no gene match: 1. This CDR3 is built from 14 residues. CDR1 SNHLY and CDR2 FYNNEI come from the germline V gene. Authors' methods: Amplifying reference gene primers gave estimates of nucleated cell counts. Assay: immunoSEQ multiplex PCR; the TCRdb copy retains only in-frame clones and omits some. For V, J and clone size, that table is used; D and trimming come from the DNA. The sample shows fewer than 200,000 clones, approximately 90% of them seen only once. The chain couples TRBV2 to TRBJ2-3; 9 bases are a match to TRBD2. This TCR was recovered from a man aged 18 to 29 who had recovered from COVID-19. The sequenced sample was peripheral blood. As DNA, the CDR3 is TGTGCCAGCAGGGGACTAGCAAGCACAGATACGCAGTATTTT. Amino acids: CASRGLASTDTQYF.